These 24 T cell receptor beta chains came from one sample sequenced in a study of T cell responses to AZD1222 COVID-19 vaccine. Profiling relied on immunoSEQ multiplex PCR, and the TCRdb table lists in-frame clones only, not all of them. The sample contains about 160,000 clones, 85% to 90% of which appear only once. Sequenced material: peripheral blood, taken on day 0 of AZD1222 vaccination. The receptor source for this set is an adult in good health.

The count of this clone is one. This chain links TRBV7-2 with TRBJ1-3, with a possible D match to TRBD1 (5 bases). Per the germline V gene, CDR1 is SGHTA and CDR2 is FQGNSA. The CDR3 runs to 15 residues. V gave up 2 bases and J gave up 2 bases, with 10 bases separating them. The CDR3 DNA follows: TGTGCCAGCAGCTTACCAGGGACTGCTGGAAACACCATATATTTT. As protein: CASSLPGTAGNTIYF.

The chain combines TRBV25-1 with TRBJ2-7; 11 nucleotides line up with TRBD2. CDR3 length: 16 residues. The germline CDR1 and CDR2 sequences are MGHDK and SYGVNS. The trim removed 2 bases at V and 4 bases at J, leaving 7 bases unmatched. CDR3 residues: CASSETPGTSGYEQYF. In DNA form, the CDR3 reads TGTGCCAGCAGTGAAACCCCCGGGACTAGCGGATACGAGCAGTACTTC.

The CDR3 loop is CASRELAGFENSPLHF. CDR3 DNA: TGTGCCAGCAGAGAACTCGCGGGGTTTGAGAATTCACCCCTCCACTTT. The gene calls are TRBV6-1 and TRBJ1-6; D is ambiguous. This CDR3 spans 16 amino acids. CDR1 is MNHNS, CDR2 SASEGT, per germline. V was clipped by 6 bases and J by 7 bases, with 19 bases between them.

The V gene is TRBV19, the J gene TRBJ2-3; tentatively, D is TRBD2 (5 bases). V lost 4 bases to trimming and J lost 2 bases, with 10 bases between them. Germline V lookup: CDR1 LNHDA, CDR2 SQIVND (reference sequence). The CDR3 is made up of 14 amino acids. In nucleotides, the CDR3 is TGTGCCAGTAGTAGGATCGGGATCACAGATACGCAGTATTTT. Its translation is CASSRIGITDTQYF.

The rearrangement uses TRBV10-3 and TRBJ1-2, with TRBD1 matching 7 bases. CDR3 length equals 13 residues. V lost 5 bases and J lost 5; bases outside the gene matches: 5. CDR1 ENHRY and CDR2 SYGVKD come from the germline V gene. The CDR3 loop is CAISRDRKYGYTF. The CDR3 region has the DNA TGTGCCATCAGTCGGGACAGAAAATATGGCTACACCTTC.

CDR3 region: CAWRPPGLRGEQYF. CDR3 in DNA: TGTGCCTGGAGGCCGCCGGGACTCCGCGGGGAGCAGTACTTC. This rearrangement joins TRBV30 to TRBJ2-7; the D gene is possibly TRBD2 (6 bases). Germline loops: CDR1 GTSNPN, CDR2 SVGIG (reference sequence). The CDR3 loop spans 14 amino acids. V lost 3 bases and J lost 7, with 19 bases in between.

This clone has more than one count but fewer than ten. The CDR3 DNA follows: TGTGCCAGCAGTTTAGTACTCCTTGATTCACCCCTCCACTTT. It translates to CASSLVLLDSPLHF. The chain joins TRBV28 to TRBJ1-6, with no clear D. The CDR3 loop spans 14 amino acids. Germline CDR1 reads MDHEN; CDR2 reads SYDVKM. Trimming shortened V by 2 bases and J by 8 bases, and 10 bases separated the two germline ends.

This rearrangement joins TRBV28 to TRBJ1-3; 9 positions match TRBD1. Germline CDR1 reads MDHEN; CDR2 reads SYDVKM. This CDR3 region has 18 residues. The V segment lost 4 bases and the J segment 0 bases; nucleotides outside the gene matches: 10. CDR3 bases: TGTGCCAGCAGTTCTACAGGGGGCCCAGGGAACTCTGGAAACACCATATATTTT. Translated, it gives CASSSTGGPGNSGNTIYF.

V is TRBV5-4 and J is TRBJ2-1; 11 positions agree with TRBD1. V gave up 3 bases and J gave up 5 bases; unmatched junction bases: 4. The CDR3 extends over 15 amino acids. Germline CDR1 SGHNT, CDR2 YYREEE (reference sequence). The CDR3 spells CASSSGQGANNEQFF. Written as DNA, the CDR3 is TGTGCCAGCAGCTCCGGACAGGGGGCCAACAATGAGCAGTTCTTC.

The V call is TRBV2, the J call TRBJ2-6; unclear D gene. Per germline, CDR1 SNHLY and CDR2 FYNNEI. The CDR3 runs 15 residues. The germline V and J ends were trimmed by 3 bases and 0 bases, with 6 bases remaining between them. The CDR3 loop is CASSDWASGANVLTF. The CDR3 DNA reads as TGTGCCAGCAGTGATTGGGCCTCTGGGGCCAACGTCCTGACTTTC.

The chain joins TRBV4-1 to TRBJ2-1, with 7 bases that match TRBD2. The germline CDR1 and CDR2 sequences are MGHRA and YSYEKL. The CDR3 runs 18 residues. V shed 0 bases and J 4 bases; nucleotides not matched to a gene: 12. The chain's CDR3 is CASSQDPLAAGDYNEQFF. CDR3 DNA sequence: TGCGCCAGCAGCCAAGACCCCCTTGCGGCGGGAGATTACAATGAGCAGTTCTTC.

The gene calls are TRBV2 and TRBJ1-2; 7 bases agree with TRBD1. V lost 11 bases and J lost 4; bases outside the gene matches: 10. CDR1 is SNHLY, CDR2 FYNNEI, per germline. The CDR3 is 13 residues long. In DNA, the CDR3 is TGTGCCGGTGAACCGACAGGGTTCTATGGCTACACCTTC. It encodes CAGEPTGFYGYTF.

The J gene is TRBJ2-1, the V gene TRBV5-1; 11 bases line up with TRBD2. Germline values: CDR1 SGHRS, CDR2 YFSETQ. J gave up 4 bases and V 0 bases, and 0 bases lay outside the gene matches. The length of the CDR3 is 15 residues. The CDR3 sequence is CASSLGLAGYNEQFF. The DNA for the CDR3 is TGCGCCAGCAGCTTGGGACTAGCGGGGTACAATGAGCAGTTCTTC.

Written as DNA, the CDR3 is TGTGCCAGCAGCTTTACTAGGGCAGATACGCAGTATTTT. Protein sequence: CASSFTRADTQYF. The chain joins TRBV7-9 to TRBJ2-3; TRBD2 might be the D (5 bases). Germline V gives CDR1 SEHNR, CDR2 FQNEAQ (reference sequence). The CDR3 covers 13 residues. V dropped 3 bases and J dropped 4 bases, with 8 bases sitting between them.

The rearrangement uses TRBV19 and TRBJ2-5; 7 bases agree with TRBD1. This CDR3 spans 18 amino acids. CDR1 is LNHDA, CDR2 SQIVND, per germline (reference sequence). V gave up 4 bases and J gave up 4 bases; unmatched junction bases: 18. DNA for the CDR3: TGTGCCAGTAGTAGCCTCCCGGGACAGACCTGGGCAGCAGAGACCCAGTACTTC. Translated, it gives CASSSLPGQTWAAETQYF.

This chain joins TRBV7-8 and TRBJ2-7; 7 bases are a match to TRBD1. The CDR3 is 13 amino acids. CDR1 SGHVS and CDR2 FQNEAQ come from the germline V gene. The trim removed 2 bases at V and 5 bases at J, leaving 3 bases unmatched. In nucleotides, the CDR3 is TGTGCCAGCAGCTTAACAGACAGGGACGAGCAGTACTTC. Protein: CASSLTDRDEQYF.

This rearrangement joins TRBV6-2 or TRBV6-3 to TRBJ2-7; 11 positions match TRBD2. This CDR3 has 15 amino acids. V gave up 5 bases and J gave up 6 bases; unmatched junction bases: 9. The germline V gene encodes CDR1 MNHEY and CDR2 SVGEGT. CDR3: CASSHNSGTSGEQYF. In nucleotides, the CDR3 is TGTGCCAGCAGTCACAACTCCGGGACTAGCGGCGAGCAGTACTTC.

The rearrangement uses TRBV30 and TRBJ1-2; 7 bases are a match to TRBD1. CDR1 is GTSNPN and CDR2 is SVGIG in the germline V gene (reference sequence). The trim removed 2 bases at V and 2 bases at J, leaving 11 bases unmatched. The length of the CDR3 is 16 residues. The CDR3 loop reads CAWSPPGGSKNYGYTF. CDR3 DNA sequence: TGTGCCTGGAGTCCACCAGGGGGTAGTAAAAACTATGGCTACACCTTC.

This clone was found once. This chain joins TRBV6-6 and TRBJ1-5; 8 bases align to TRBD1. The CDR3 has 14 residues. V was clipped by 6 bases and J by 6 bases; unmatched bases: 7. CDR1 is MNHNY, CDR2 SVGAGI, per germline (reference sequence). CDR3 DNA: TGTGCCAGCAGGCCCCAGGGGGCGGGTCAGCCCCAGCATTTT. This encodes CASRPQGAGQPQHF.

The rearrangement links TRBV29-1 to TRBJ2-3; 7 bases align to TRBD2. The CDR3 covers 14 residues. Germline trimming cut 3 bases from V and 2 bases from J; bases unmatched to any gene: 5. Germline-derived CDR1 and CDR2 are SQVTM and ANQGSEA. The CDR3 sequence: CSVDVGGNTDTQYF. CDR3 bases: TGCAGCGTTGATGTCGGGGGGAACACAGATACGCAGTATTTT.

The chain couples TRBV7-9 to TRBJ1-4; 7 nucleotides align to TRBD1. From germline, CDR1 is SEHNR and CDR2 FQNEAQ (reference sequence). CDR3 length: 15 amino acids. V was pared by 4 bases and J by 1 base, with 3 bases of the junction left unmatched. The CDR3 DNA reads as TGTGCCAGCAGCTCCAGACAGGGAACTAATGAAAAACTGTTTTTT. The encoded protein is CASSSRQGTNEKLFF.

This clone showed up just a few times. This chain uses TRBV12-3 or TRBV12-4 with TRBJ1-2; 7 bases fit TRBD1. V was clipped by 4 bases and J by 3 bases; unmatched bases: 2. This CDR3 contains 13 residues. As DNA, the CDR3 is TGTGCCAGCAGTTCGGGACAGCACTATGGCTACACCTTC. This encodes CASSSGQHYGYTF.

The J gene is TRBJ1-6, the V gene TRBV27; D remains unclear. V was shortened by 0 bases and J by 7 bases, with 4 bases between the two germline ends. The CDR3 consists of 13 residues. Germline V gene data show CDR1 as MNHEY and CDR2 as SMNVEV (reference sequence). The CDR3 loop reads CASSLSRNSPLHF. DNA of the CDR3: TGTGCCAGCAGTTTATCGAGGAATTCACCCCTCCACTTT.

V is TRBV6-1 and J is TRBJ1-1, with D possibly TRBD1 on 5 matching bases. Trimming removed 5 bases from V and 6 bases from J, with 7 bases in between. The CDR3 totals 11 residues. Germline loops: CDR1 MNHNS, CDR2 SASEGT. The CDR3 loop is CASSSGAEAFF. CDR3 DNA sequence: TGTGCCAGCAGTTCGGGGGCTGAAGCTTTCTTT.